The 19 T cell receptor beta chains reported below all come from one sample, sequenced in a study of cytomegalovirus exposure and HLA in healthy donors listed by TCRdb under 2017. The library was prepared using the immunoSEQ multiplex PCR assay. The multiplex PCR relied on a mix of 60 forward primers for TCR Vbeta segments and 13 reverse primers for TCR Jbeta segments. TCRdb took this table from immuneACCESS and kept in-frame rearrangements with V and J called. Such tables lack part of the clones; where checked against another copy, unresolved V genes explain under half of the gap, and the rest is unexplained. The sample table lists approximately 150,000 clones, around 75% of them with a count of one. 1.5% to 2% of the sample is in the top ten clones. The sample was PBMCs. The receptors here all came from a young woman in good health and CMV-seronegative.

This chain connects TRBV19 to TRBJ2-1; 9 nucleotides line up with TRBD1. The J segment lost 2 bases and the V segment lost 3 bases, leaving 11 bases of the junction unmatched. This CDR3 region has 18 residues. The germline V gene has CDR1 LNHDA and CDR2 SQIVND (reference sequence). The CDR3, as DNA: TGTGCCAGTAGTATTTGGGTATACAGGGGGCAGACCTACAATGAGCAGTTCTTC. The encoded protein is CASSIWVYRGQTYNEQFF. The whole variable domain, filled in from reference TRBV19 and TRBJ2-1, reads DGGITQSPKYLFRKEGQNVTLSCEQNLNHDAMYWYRQDPGQGLRLIYYSQIVNDFQKGDIAEGYSVSREKKESFPLTVTSAQKNPTAFYLCASSIWVYRGQTYNEQFFGPGTRLTVL.

J is TRBJ2-1 and V is TRBV4-2; 10 positions match TRBD2. Germline V gene data show CDR1 as LGHNA and CDR2 as YNFKEQ. Germline trimming cut 0 bases from V and 8 bases from J; bases unmatched to any gene: 7. The CDR3 contains 16 residues. Here the CDR3 DNA reads TGTGCCAGCAGCCAAGAGAAGCTAGCGGGGGTCGATGAGCAGTTCTTC. Translating gives CASSQEKLAGVDEQFF.

In this sample, this clone turned up a few times. This chain connects TRBV7-2 to TRBJ1-3; possible D gene TRBD1, 6 bases. V lost 5 bases and J 4 bases, leaving 12 bases between the germline ends. Germline V gives CDR1 SGHTA, CDR2 FQGNSA. The CDR3 sequence is 14 residues long. The CDR3 bases are TGTGCCAGCAGCCCACTTCAGGGGGGAAACACCATATATTTT. It specifies CASSPLQGGNTIYF.

This chain joins TRBV7-6 and TRBJ2-5, with 11 bases aligning to TRBD2. Looked up from germline, CDR1 is SGHVS and CDR2 is FNYEAQ. Trimming at V came to 1 base and at J to 4 bases, leaving 5 bases not matched to a gene. The CDR3 is made up of 16 amino acids. The CDR3 loop reads CASSLVLAGGGETQYF. Here the CDR3 DNA reads TGTGCCAGCAGCTTAGTCCTAGCGGGGGGAGGAGAGACCCAGTACTTC.

A few counts support this clone. This sequence joins TRBV7-9 and TRBJ1-2; 11 bases agree with TRBD1. V shed 1 base, J shed 6 bases, and the junction held 4 bases outside the gene matches. This CDR3 comprises 15 residues. The germline CDR1 and CDR2 sequences are SEHNR and FQNEAQ (reference sequence). CDR3 residues: CASSLEADRGHGYTF. CDR3 in DNA: TGTGCCAGCAGCTTAGAAGCGGACAGGGGGCATGGCTACACCTTC.

The rearrangement links TRBV27 to TRBJ1-6, with D unresolved. Trimming cost V 2 bases and J 5 bases, with 10 bases left between them. This CDR3 region has 15 residues. Germline V gene lookup returns CDR1 MNHEY and CDR2 SMNVEV (reference sequence). The CDR3 spells CASSLRILNNSPLHF. In DNA form, the CDR3 reads TGTGCCAGCAGTTTAAGGATACTAAATAATTCACCCCTCCACTTT.

As to this clone: One end of the junction fails to match germline, which may point to a read error. The chain is built from TRBV2 and TRBJ2-4; D gene unclear. CDR3 length: 11 residues. Per germline, CDR1 SNHLY and CDR2 FYNNEI. The chain's CDR3 is CASSFSNSQYF. Here the CDR3 DNA reads TGTGCCAGCAGTTTTTCAAACAGTCAGTACTTC.

Concerning this clone itself: Additional DNA sequences in this sample encode the identical CDR3. The chain couples TRBV7-9 to TRBJ2-2; 7 nucleotides match TRBD1. The CDR3 contains 15 residues. Germline lookup yields CDR1 SEHNR and CDR2 FQNEAQ (reference sequence). The junction had 2 bases not matched to a gene; V was cut back by 1 base and J by 3 bases. The CDR3 nucleotides are TGTGCCAGCAGCTTAGGACAGGGTGACACCGGGGAGCTGTTTTTT. Its translation: CASSLGQGDTGELFF.

The chain is built from TRBV7-2 and TRBJ2-1, with 10 bases that match TRBD2. J lost 3 bases, V lost 4 bases, and 3 bases had no gene match. Germline CDR1 and CDR2: SGHTA and FQGNSA. This CDR3 has 15 amino acids. CDR3 DNA: TGTGCCAGCAGCTCTAGCGGGAGTGGCTACAATGAGCAGTTCTTC. Amino acids: CASSSSGSGYNEQFF.

The CDR3 DNA is TGCGCCAGCAGCCAACTCCGGAGCGATCAGCCCCAGCATTTT. It specifies CASSQLRSDQPQHF. This sequence joins TRBV4-1 and TRBJ1-5; the D is unclear. This CDR3 has 14 amino acids. Per the germline V gene, CDR1 is MGHRA and CDR2 is YSYEKL. Trimming removed 2 bases from V and 5 bases from J, with 10 bases in between.

The genes are TRBV7-9 and TRBJ2-1, with D tentatively TRBD1 (6 bases). The CDR3 runs to 16 residues. Germline V gene data show CDR1 as SEHNR and CDR2 as FQNEAQ (reference sequence). Trimming removed 1 base from V and 8 bases from J, with 18 bases in between. The CDR3 nucleotides read TGTGCCAGCAGCTTAGTTTGGGCCAGGGGCGGAGATGAGCAGTTCTTC. Its translation: CASSLVWARGGDEQFF.

The J gene is TRBJ2-2, the V gene TRBV7-8; TRBD1 agrees at 9 bases. V lost 4 bases to trimming and J lost 1 base; unmatched junction nucleotides: 4. The CDR3 extends over 16 amino acids. Germline V gene lookup returns CDR1 SGHVS and CDR2 FQNEAQ. CDR3 sequence (DNA): TGTGCCAGCAGCTCTGGGACAGGGCGGAACACCGGGGAGCTGTTTTTT. Its protein is CASSSGTGRNTGELFF.

The V and J genes are TRBV6-5 and TRBJ1-1, with D unresolved. The V end lost 2 bases, the J end lost 5 bases, and 18 bases lay between the germline ends. Germline V lookup: CDR1 MNHEY, CDR2 SVGAGI. CDR3 length: 16 residues. The CDR3: CASSYGHLGSATEAFF. The CDR3 DNA reads as TGTGCCAGCAGTTACGGGCATTTGGGCAGTGCGACTGAAGCTTTCTTT.

This rearrangement joins TRBV7-9 to TRBJ1-2; the match to TRBD1 covers 9 bases. With V trimmed by 1 base and J by 6 bases, 6 bases remained unmatched. This CDR3 has 15 amino acids. Germline values: CDR1 SEHNR, CDR2 FQNEAQ (reference sequence). CDR3 sequence reads: CASSLVGDRVDGYTF. The CDR3 bases are TGTGCCAGCAGCTTAGTAGGGGACAGGGTCGATGGCTACACCTTC.

J is TRBJ2-7 and V is TRBV11-2; 7 nucleotides align to TRBD1. This CDR3 has 14 residues. The V and J ends lost 1 base and 3 bases, in that order; junction bases with no gene match: 3. Germline CDR1 is SGHAT and CDR2 is FQNNGV. The CDR3 DNA sequence: TGTGCCAGCAGCTTAGGACAGGGAAACTACGAGCAGTACGTC. As protein: CASSLGQGNYEQYV.

The V call is TRBV11-2, the J call TRBJ1-6; 11 bases match TRBD1. Germline assignment: CDR1 SGHAT and CDR2 FQNNGV. The V and J ends lost 3 bases and 10 bases, in that order; junction bases with no gene match: 8. CDR3 length equals 16 residues. DNA of the CDR3: TGTGCCAGCAGCTTGGATGGACAGGGGGCTGGGTCACCCCTCCACTTT. Its translation is CASSLDGQGAGSPLHF. Looking up the rest from reference TRBV11-2 and TRBJ1-6 gives the full variable domain: EAGVAQSPRYKIIEKRQSVAFWCNPISGHATLYWYQQILGQGPKLLIQFQNNGVVDDSQLPKDRFSAERLKGVDSTLKIQPAKLEDSAVYLCASSLDGQGAGSPLHFGNGTRLTVT.

The rearrangement joins TRBV9 to TRBJ1-4, with a weak D call TRBD1 (5 bases). The V and J ends lost 0 bases and 5 bases respectively, with 11 bases between them. CDR1 is SGDLS and CDR2 is YYNGEE in the germline V gene. The CDR3 loop spans 15 amino acids. Here the CDR3 reads CASSVGRQGNEKLFF. For the CDR3, the DNA is TGTGCCAGCAGCGTAGGTCGTCAGGGAAATGAAAAACTGTTTTTT.

V and J are TRBV19 and TRBJ2-5; D possibly corresponds to TRBD1 (6 bases). CDR3 size: 15 residues. With 5 bases removed from V and 7 bases from J, the gap between germline ends came to 20 bases. Germline values: CDR1 LNHDA, CDR2 SQIVND (reference sequence). The CDR3 loop is CASSPTSGVGTTQYF. CDR3 sequence (DNA): TGTGCCAGTAGTCCAACTTCAGGGGTAGGAACGACCCAGTACTTC.

This clone has more than one count but fewer than ten. V gene TRBV6-1 combines with J gene TRBJ1-1; tentatively, D is TRBD1 (5 bases). The CDR3 sequence is 15 residues long. Trimming shortened V by 4 bases and J by 1 base, and 13 bases separated the two germline ends. The germline CDR1 and CDR2 sequences are MNHNS and SASEGT. CDR3 sequence reads: CASSARRQRNTEAFF. The CDR3 nucleotides read TGTGCCAGCAGTGCGCGACGACAGAGGAACACTGAAGCTTTCTTT.